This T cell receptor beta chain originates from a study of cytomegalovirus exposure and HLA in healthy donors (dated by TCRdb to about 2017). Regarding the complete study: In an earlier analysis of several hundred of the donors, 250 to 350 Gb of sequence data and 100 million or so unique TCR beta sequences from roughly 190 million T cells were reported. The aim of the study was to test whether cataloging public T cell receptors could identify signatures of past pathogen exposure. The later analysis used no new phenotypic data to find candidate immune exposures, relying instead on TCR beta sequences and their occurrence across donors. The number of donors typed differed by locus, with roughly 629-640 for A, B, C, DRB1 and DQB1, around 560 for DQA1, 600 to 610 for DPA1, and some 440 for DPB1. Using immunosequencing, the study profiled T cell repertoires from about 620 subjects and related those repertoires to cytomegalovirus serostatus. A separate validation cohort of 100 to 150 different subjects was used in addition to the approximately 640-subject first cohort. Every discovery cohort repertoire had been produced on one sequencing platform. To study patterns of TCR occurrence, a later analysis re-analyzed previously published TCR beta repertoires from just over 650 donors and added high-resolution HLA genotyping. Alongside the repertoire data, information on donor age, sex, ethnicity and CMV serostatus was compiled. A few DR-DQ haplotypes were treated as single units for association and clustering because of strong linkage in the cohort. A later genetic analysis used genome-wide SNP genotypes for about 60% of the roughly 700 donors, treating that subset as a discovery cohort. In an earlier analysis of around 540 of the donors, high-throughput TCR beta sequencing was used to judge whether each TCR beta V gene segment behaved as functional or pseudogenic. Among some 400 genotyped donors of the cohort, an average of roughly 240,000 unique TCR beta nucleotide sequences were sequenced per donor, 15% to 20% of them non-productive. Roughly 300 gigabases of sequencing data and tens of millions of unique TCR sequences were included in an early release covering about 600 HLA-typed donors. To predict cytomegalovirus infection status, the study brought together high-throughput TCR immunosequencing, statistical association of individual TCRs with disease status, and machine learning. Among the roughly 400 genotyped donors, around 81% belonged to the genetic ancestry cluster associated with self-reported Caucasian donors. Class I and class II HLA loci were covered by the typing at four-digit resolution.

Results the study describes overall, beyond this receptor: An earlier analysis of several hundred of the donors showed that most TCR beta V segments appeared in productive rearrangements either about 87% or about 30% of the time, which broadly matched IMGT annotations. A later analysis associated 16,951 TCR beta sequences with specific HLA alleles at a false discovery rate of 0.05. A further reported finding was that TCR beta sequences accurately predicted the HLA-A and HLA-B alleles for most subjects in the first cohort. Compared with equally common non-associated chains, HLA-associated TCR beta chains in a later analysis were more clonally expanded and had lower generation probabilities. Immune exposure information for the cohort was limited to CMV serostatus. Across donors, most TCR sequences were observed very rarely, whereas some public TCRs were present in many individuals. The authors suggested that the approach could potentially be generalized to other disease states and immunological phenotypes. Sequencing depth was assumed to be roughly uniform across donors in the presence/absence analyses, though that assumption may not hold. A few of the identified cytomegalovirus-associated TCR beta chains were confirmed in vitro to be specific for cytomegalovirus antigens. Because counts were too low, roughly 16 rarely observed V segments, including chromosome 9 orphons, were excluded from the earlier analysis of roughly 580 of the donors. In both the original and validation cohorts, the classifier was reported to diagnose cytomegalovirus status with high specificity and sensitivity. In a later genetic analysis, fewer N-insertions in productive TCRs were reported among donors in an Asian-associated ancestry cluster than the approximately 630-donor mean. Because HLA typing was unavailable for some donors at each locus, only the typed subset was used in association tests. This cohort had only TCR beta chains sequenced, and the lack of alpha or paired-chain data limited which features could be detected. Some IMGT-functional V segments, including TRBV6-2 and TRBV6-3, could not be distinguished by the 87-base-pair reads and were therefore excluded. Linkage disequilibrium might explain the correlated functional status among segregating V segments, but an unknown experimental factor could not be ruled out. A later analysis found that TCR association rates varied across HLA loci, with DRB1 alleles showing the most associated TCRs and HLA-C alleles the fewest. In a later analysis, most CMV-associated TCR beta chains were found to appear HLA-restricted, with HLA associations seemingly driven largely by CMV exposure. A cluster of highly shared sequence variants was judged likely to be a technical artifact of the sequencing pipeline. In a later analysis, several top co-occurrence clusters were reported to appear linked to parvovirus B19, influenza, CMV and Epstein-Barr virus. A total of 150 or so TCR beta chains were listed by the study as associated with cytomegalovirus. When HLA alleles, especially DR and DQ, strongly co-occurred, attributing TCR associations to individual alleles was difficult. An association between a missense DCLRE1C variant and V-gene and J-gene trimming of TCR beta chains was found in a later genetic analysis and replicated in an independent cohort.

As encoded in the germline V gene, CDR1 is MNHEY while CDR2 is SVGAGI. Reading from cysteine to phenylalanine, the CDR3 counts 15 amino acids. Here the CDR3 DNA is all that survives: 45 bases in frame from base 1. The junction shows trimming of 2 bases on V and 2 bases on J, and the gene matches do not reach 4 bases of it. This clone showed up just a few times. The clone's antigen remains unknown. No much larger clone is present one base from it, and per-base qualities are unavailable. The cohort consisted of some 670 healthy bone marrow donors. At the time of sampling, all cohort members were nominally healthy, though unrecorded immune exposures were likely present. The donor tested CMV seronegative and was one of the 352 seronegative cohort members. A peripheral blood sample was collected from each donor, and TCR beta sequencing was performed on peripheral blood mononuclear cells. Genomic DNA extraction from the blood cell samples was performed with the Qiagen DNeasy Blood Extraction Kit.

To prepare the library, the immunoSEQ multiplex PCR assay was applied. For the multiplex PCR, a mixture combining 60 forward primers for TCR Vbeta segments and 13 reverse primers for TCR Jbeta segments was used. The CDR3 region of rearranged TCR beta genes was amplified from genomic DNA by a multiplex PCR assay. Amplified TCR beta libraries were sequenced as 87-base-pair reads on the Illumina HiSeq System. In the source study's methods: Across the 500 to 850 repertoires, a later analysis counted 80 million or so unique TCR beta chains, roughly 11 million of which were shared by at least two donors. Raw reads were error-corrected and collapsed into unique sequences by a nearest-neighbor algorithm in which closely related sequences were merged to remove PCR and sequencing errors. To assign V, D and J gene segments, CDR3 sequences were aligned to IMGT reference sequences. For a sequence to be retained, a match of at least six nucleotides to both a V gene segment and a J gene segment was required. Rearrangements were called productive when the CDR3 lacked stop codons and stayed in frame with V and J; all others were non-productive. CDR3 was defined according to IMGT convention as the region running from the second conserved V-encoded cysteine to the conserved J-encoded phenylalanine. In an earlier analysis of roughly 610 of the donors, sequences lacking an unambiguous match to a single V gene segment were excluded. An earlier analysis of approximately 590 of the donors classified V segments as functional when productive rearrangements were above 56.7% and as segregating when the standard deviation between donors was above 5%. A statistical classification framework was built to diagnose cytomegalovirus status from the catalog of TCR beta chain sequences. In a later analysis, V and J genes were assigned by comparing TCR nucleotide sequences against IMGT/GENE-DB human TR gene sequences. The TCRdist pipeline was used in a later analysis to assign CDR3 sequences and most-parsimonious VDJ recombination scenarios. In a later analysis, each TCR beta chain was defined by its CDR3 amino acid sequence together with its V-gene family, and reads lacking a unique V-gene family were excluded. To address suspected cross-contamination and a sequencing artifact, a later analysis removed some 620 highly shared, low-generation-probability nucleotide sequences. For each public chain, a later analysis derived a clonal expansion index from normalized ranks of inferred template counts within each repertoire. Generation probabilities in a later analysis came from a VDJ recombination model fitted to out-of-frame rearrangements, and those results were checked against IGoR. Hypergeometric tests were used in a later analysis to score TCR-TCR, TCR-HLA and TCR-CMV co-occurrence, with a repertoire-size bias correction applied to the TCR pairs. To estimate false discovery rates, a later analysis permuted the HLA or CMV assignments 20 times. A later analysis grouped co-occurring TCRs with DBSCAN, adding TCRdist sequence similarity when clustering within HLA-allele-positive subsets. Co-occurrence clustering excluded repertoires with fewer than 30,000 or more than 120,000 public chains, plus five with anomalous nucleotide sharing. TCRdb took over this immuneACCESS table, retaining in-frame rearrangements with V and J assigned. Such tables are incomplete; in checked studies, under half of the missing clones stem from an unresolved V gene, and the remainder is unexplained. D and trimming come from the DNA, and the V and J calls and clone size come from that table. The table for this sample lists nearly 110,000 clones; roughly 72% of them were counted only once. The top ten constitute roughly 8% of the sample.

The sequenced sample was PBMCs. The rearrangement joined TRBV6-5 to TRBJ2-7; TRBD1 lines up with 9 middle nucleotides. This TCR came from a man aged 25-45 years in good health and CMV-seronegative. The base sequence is TGTGCCAGCAGTTACGCGGACAGGGGTACCTACGAGCAGTACTTC. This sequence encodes CASSYADRGTYEQYF.